The clone carrying this TCR beta chain was observed many times. Its target is not known. Unique molecular identifiers (one per individual cDNA molecule) were attached. TCRdb itself ran the 5' RACE reads through MiXCR, one entry per CDR3 protein. The top ten clones hold 14% to 15% of a sample with fewer than 65,000 distinct CDR3 sequences, around a tenth of them seen once. These data come from a study of early T cells in non-severe SARS-CoV-2 infection. About the study: Unsorted whole blood bulk RNA was sequenced, with unpaired chains.

The V gene's germline CDR1 is MDHEN and CDR2 SYDVKM. V lost 5 bases to trimming and J lost 5 bases, with 15 bases between them. The CDR3 extends over 14 amino acids. Study-wide results and limits: Anti-spike CD8 specificities were favored by VDJdb matching, whose results missed private and CD4 specificities.

The sequence derives from an adult who was a healthcare worker with PCR-confirmed SARS-CoV-2 infection or an uninfected control (not recorded which). The sequenced sample consisted of whole blood. This chain connects TRBV28 to TRBJ2-5, with D perhaps matching TRBD1 or TRBD2 (5 bases each). DNA for the CDR3: TGTGCCAGCAGTGGGACGTTGGTTCGGGAGACCCAGTACTTC. This encodes CASSGTLVRETQYF.